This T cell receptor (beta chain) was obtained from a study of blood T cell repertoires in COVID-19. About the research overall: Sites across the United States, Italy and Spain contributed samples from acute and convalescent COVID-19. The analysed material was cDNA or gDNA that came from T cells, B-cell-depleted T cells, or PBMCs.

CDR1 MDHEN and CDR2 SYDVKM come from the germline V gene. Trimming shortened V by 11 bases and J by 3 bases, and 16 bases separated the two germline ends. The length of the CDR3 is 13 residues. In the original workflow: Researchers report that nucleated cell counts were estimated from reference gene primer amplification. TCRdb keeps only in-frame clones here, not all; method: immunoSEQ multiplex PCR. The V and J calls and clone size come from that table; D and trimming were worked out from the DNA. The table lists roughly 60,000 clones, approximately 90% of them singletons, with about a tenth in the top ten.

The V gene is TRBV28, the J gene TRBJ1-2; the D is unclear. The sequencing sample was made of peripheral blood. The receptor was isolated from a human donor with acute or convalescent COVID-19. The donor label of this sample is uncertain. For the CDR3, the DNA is TGTGCCGGATCACAGACCCTTGACTATGGCTACACCTTC. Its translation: CAGSQTLDYGYTF.